The table lists the clone carrying this TCR beta chain with many counts. Its specificity is not known. TCRdb re-derived calls from the PCR reads in MiXCR, one entry per CDR3 protein. This sample has roughly 320,000 distinct CDR3 sequences, with roughly 24% found just once. These data come from a study of molecular identifiers for immune sequencing clone quantification. Study in general: In replicates, the authors split RNA from roughly 18,000 or 92,000 naive CD8 cells five ways and sequenced four.

Study observations and caveats: Detectable among some 950,000 naive cells, according to reports, was Jurkat TCR RNA spiked in from one cell.

With RNA at 10%, 30% or 50%, naive CD8 libraries came from about 20,000 to 1,000,000 sorted cells. The junction had 9 bases not matched to a gene; V was cut back by 10 bases and J by 9 bases. The CDR3 runs 12 residues. Per the germline V gene, CDR1 is SGHTA and CDR2 is FQGNSA. Sequencing was performed on naive CD8+ T cells from blood, with Jurkat cell RNA spiked in. As to subset: FACS-sorted CD8+CD4-CCR7+CD45RA+ naive T cells. The sequence was obtained from a human donor in good health. Some libraries in this study had Jurkat cell RNA spiked in. This sequence joins TRBV7-2 and TRBJ2-1, with 7 bases identical to TRBD2. CDR3 sequence: CATTWASGEQFF. CDR3 sequence (DNA): TGTGCCACCACGTGGGCTAGCGGTGAGCAGTTCTTC.